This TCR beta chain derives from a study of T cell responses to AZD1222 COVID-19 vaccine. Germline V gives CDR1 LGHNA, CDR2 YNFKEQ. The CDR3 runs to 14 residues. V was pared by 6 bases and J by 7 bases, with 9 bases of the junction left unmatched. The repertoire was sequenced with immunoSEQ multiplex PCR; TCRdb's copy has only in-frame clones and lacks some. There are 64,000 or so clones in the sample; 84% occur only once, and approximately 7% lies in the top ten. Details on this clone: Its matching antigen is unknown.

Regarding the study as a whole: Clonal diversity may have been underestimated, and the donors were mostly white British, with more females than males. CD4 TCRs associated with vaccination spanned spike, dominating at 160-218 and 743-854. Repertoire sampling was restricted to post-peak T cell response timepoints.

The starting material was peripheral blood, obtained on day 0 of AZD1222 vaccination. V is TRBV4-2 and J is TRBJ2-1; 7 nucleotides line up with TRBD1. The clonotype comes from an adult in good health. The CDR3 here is CASSHKAGGNEQFF. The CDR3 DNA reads TGTGCCAGCAGTCATAAAGCAGGGGGTAATGAGCAGTTCTTC.